These 31 T cell receptor beta chains came from one sample sequenced in a study of shared clonotypes between healthy human individuals. TCRdb's table, derived via immunoSEQ multiplex PCR, lists solely in-frame clones and lacks some. The sample shows roughly 2.5 million clones, more than 80% of them seen only once. Sequencing used naive CD4+ T cells sorted from blood. Documented subset: CD45RA+ positively selected. These receptors originate from a man aged 18 to 29 in good health.

The chain is built from TRBV11-2 and TRBJ1-1; D remains unclear. Germline V gene sequence: CDR1 SGHAT, CDR2 FQNNGV. Deletions cut 3 bases from V and 1 base from J, with 12 bases between. This CDR3 region has 15 residues. The CDR3 DNA sequence: TGTGCCAGCAGCTTCATAGGGTTCGAGAACACTGAAGCTTTCTTT. This sequence encodes CASSFIGFENTEAFF.

The V call is TRBV7-9, the J call TRBJ2-3, with 10 bases identical to TRBD1. Losses at the gene ends were 5 bases for V and 3 bases for J; bases not matched to a gene: 8. Germline V CDR1 and CDR2: SEHNR, FQNEAQ (reference sequence). There are 16 residues in the CDR3. CDR3 DNA sequence: TGTGCCAGCAGCGATTCTGGGACAGGGGTAACAGATACGCAGTATTTT. It translates to CASSDSGTGVTDTQYF.

The V call is TRBV18, the J call TRBJ2-7; 12 bases match TRBD1. CDR3 size: 14 residues. J lost 5 bases, V lost 3 bases, and 2 bases had no gene match. CDR1 KGHSH and CDR2 LQKENI come from the germline V gene. The CDR3 spells CASSPGQGADEQYF. CDR3 bases: TGTGCCAGCTCACCGGGACAGGGGGCAGACGAGCAGTACTTC.

The rearrangement joins TRBV7-2 to TRBJ1-1; 8 bases line up with TRBD1. The V gene end was trimmed by 1 base and the J gene end by 10 bases; junction bases not matched to a gene: 8. Germline V gene sequence: CDR1 SGHTA, CDR2 FQGNSA. The CDR3 has 14 amino acids. This CDR3 is CASSLVGQGGGAFF. The CDR3 DNA is TGTGCCAGCAGCTTAGTCGGACAGGGCGGGGGAGCTTTCTTT.

This rearrangement joins TRBV5-4 to TRBJ2-5; 7 nucleotides align to TRBD1. The trim removed 0 bases at V and 6 bases at J, leaving 2 bases unmatched. Germline CDR1 and CDR2: SGHNT and YYREEE (reference sequence). This CDR3 spans 13 amino acids. In DNA, the CDR3 is TGTGCCAGCAGCTTGGGACAGGGTCAGACCCAGTACTTC. This codes for CASSLGQGQTQYF.

The sample holds one count of this clone. The chain uses TRBV5-1 and TRBJ2-7; no firm D call. This CDR3 spans 14 amino acids. The V end lost 1 base, the J end lost 3 bases, and 11 bases lay between the germline ends. In germline, CDR1 is SGHRS, CDR2 YFSETQ. The CDR3 region is CASSLRSLIYEQYF. The CDR3 DNA is TGCGCCAGCAGCTTGCGCAGCCTTATCTACGAGCAGTACTTC.

J is TRBJ1-4 and V is TRBV6-1; D is unresolved. There are 15 residues in the CDR3. From germline, CDR1 is MNHNS and CDR2 SASEGT. Trimming took 2 bases from V and 3 from J, leaving 10 bases between them. The CDR3 coding sequence is TGTGCCAGCAGTGAACTGGCAGCCTCTAATGAAAAACTGTTTTTT. Translated, it gives CASSELAASNEKLFF.

This chain connects TRBV29-1 to TRBJ1-2, with TRBD1 as a possible D gene (5 bases). Trimming took 3 bases from V and 4 from J, leaving 15 bases between them. CDR3 length equals 14 residues. Germline V CDR1 and CDR2: SQVTM, ANQGSEA. The CDR3 is CSVDGEGRVYGYTF. The DNA of the CDR3 is TGCAGCGTTGACGGGGAGGGGAGGGTCTATGGCTACACCTTC.

Details on this clone: Different DNA sequences within this sample yield the same CDR3. This chain links TRBV10-3 with TRBJ2-3; D gene ambiguous. Germline V gene sequence: CDR1 ENHRY, CDR2 SYGVKD. This CDR3 region has 11 residues. Trimming took off 4 bases at V and 4 bases at J, with 3 bases between the two ends. CDR3 sequence (DNA): TGTGCCATCAGTGTTGCAGATACGCAGTATTTT. It translates to CAISVADTQYF.

The chain has TRBV9 and TRBJ1-5, with D possibly being TRBD1 (5 bases). Trimming took off 3 bases at V and 3 bases at J, with 13 bases between the two ends. The germline CDR1 and CDR2 sequences are SGDLS and YYNGEE. There are 15 residues in the CDR3. The CDR3 DNA sequence: TGTGCCAGCAGCGCCCTATCGGGGCCCAATCAGCCCCAGCATTTT. This gives the protein CASSALSGPNQPQHF. Filled out from reference TRBV9 and TRBJ1-5, the complete variable domain reads DSGVTQTPKHLITATGQRVTLRCSPRSGDLSVYWYQQSLDQGLQFLIQYYNGEERAKGNILERFSAQQFPDLHSELNLSSLELGDSALYFCASSALSGPNQPQHFGDGTRLSIL.

This chain joins TRBV11-3 and TRBJ2-1; D is possibly TRBD2 (5 bases). V was cut by 5 bases and J by 8 bases, with 10 bases left in between. CDR1 is SGHNT and CDR2 is YENEEA in the germline V gene. The CDR3 has 12 amino acids. The CDR3 protein is CASSQNGDEQFF. CDR3 coding DNA: TGTGCCAGCAGCCAAAACGGGGATGAGCAGTTCTTC.

This chain joins TRBV10-2 and TRBJ2-2; 7 nucleotides line up with TRBD1. Germline assignment: CDR1 WSHSY and CDR2 SAAADI. The CDR3 length is 14 residues. Unmatched junction bases numbered 5, after V lost 10 bases and J lost 0 bases. The CDR3 DNA is TGCGCCACCAGGACAGGAGCGAACACCGGGGAGCTGTTTTTT. It translates to CATRTGANTGELFF.

This rearrangement joins TRBV4-1 to TRBJ2-1; 13 bases agree with TRBD2. The junction had 11 bases not matched to a gene; V was cut back by 0 bases and J by 0 bases. CDR3 length: 21 amino acids. Germline CDR1 is MGHRA and CDR2 is YSYEKL. CDR3 residues: CASSQERPGLAGTSSYNEQFF. As DNA, the CDR3 is TGCGCCAGCAGCCAAGAACGACCGGGACTAGCGGGGACGAGCTCCTACAATGAGCAGTTCTTC.

There are a few counts of this clone. The chain employs TRBV5-1 and TRBJ1-6, with D possibly TRBD1 on 5 matching bases. Trimming removed 4 bases from V and 9 bases from J, with 8 bases in between. This CDR3 is 12 amino acids long. The germline gives CDR1 SGHRS, CDR2 YFSETQ. This CDR3 is CASSLTGSPLHF. The CDR3 DNA sequence: TGCGCCAGCAGCCTAACAGGTTCACCCCTCCACTTT.

Regarding this clone: The identical CDR3 is also encoded by other nucleotide sequences in the sample. The chain combines TRBV6-6 with TRBJ2-7; 12 nucleotides line up with TRBD2. CDR3 size: 15 residues. Germline values: CDR1 MNHNY, CDR2 SVGAGI (reference sequence). V gave up 6 bases and J gave up 1 base; unmatched junction bases: 4. The CDR3 nucleotides read TGTGCCAGCAGGGCCGGGACTAGCGGGTCCTACGAGCAGTACTTC. Its protein product is CASRAGTSGSYEQYF.

This chain uses TRBV6-5 with TRBJ2-7; a weak D match, TRBD1 (5 bases). The V and J ends lost 0 bases and 2 bases respectively, with 14 bases between them. CDR1 and CDR2 from the germline V gene are MNHEY and SVGAGI. The length of the CDR3 is 16 residues. Here the CDR3 reads CASSYSATTAPYEQYF. DNA of the CDR3: TGTGCCAGCAGTTACTCGGCTACGACAGCTCCCTACGAGCAGTACTTC.

V is TRBV30 and J is TRBJ2-2; perhaps D is TRBD1 or TRBD2 (5 bases each). In germline, CDR1 is GTSNPN, CDR2 SVGIG (reference sequence). Trimming stripped 5 bases from V and 7 bases from J, with 20 bases between. The CDR3 totals 15 residues. CDR3 sequence reads: CAWAGTIAKGGELFF. The CDR3 DNA sequence: TGTGCCTGGGCCGGGACCATCGCAAAGGGCGGGGAGCTGTTTTTT. The whole variable domain, filled in from reference TRBV30 and TRBJ2-2, reads SQTIHQWPATLVQPVGSPLSLECTVEGTSNPNLYWYRQAAGRGLQLLFYSVGIGQISSEVPQNLSASRPQDRQFILSSKKLLLSDSGFYLCAWAGTIAKGGELFFGEGSRLTVL.

The chain recombines TRBV5-1 with TRBJ1-1; D is unclear. Germline V CDR1 and CDR2: SGHRS, YFSETQ. The V end lost 2 bases, the J end lost 0 bases, and 8 bases lay between the germline ends. CDR3 length: 14 amino acids. The CDR3 loop reads CASSFGEMNTEAFF. CDR3 nucleotides: TGCGCCAGCAGCTTTGGAGAGATGAACACTGAAGCTTTCTTT.

The chain joins TRBV28 to TRBJ1-5; D is undetermined. The CDR3 runs to 13 residues. Trimming removed 6 bases from V and 3 bases from J, with 9 bases in between. Per the germline V gene, CDR1 is MDHEN and CDR2 is SYDVKM. Here the CDR3 reads CASRANHNQPQHF. CDR3 nucleotides: TGTGCCAGCAGAGCGAATCACAATCAGCCCCAGCATTTT.

The V and J genes are TRBV18 and TRBJ2-1; 13 bases agree with TRBD2. This CDR3 contains 21 residues. Trimming took 3 bases from V and 1 from J; bases not matched to a gene: 15. Germline V gene lookup returns CDR1 KGHSH and CDR2 LQKENI. As DNA, the CDR3 is TGTGCCAGCTCACCCCTGGCTTGGACTAGCGGGAGTTTCGGGTCCTACAATGAGCAGTTCTTC. Its protein is CASSPLAWTSGSFGSYNEQFF.

The chain is built from TRBV2 and TRBJ1-6; unclear D gene. Trimming took off 2 bases at V and 5 bases at J, with 10 bases between the two ends. This CDR3 region has 15 residues. Germline-derived CDR1 and CDR2 are SNHLY and FYNNEI. CDR3 in DNA: TGTGCCAGCAGTGAATCCGGGGTAAATAATTCACCCCTCCACTTT. This translates into CASSESGVNNSPLHF.

V and J are TRBV5-1 and TRBJ2-1, with 10 bases lining up with TRBD2. The ends lost 0 bases at V and 7 bases at J; junction bases unmatched: 7. The CDR3 is 16 residues long. Germline CDR1 reads SGHRS; CDR2 reads YFSETQ. The CDR3, as DNA: TGCGCCAGCAGCTTGGAGGGGGCTAGCGGGAGTAATGAGCAGTTCTTC. The encoded protein is CASSLEGASGSNEQFF.

This clone was observed a few times. V gene TRBV13 combines with J gene TRBJ1-1, with D possibly matching TRBD1 (6 bases). The germline gives CDR1 PRHDT, CDR2 FYEKMQ (reference sequence). V was pared by 5 bases and J by 3 bases, with 19 bases between. CDR3 length: 16 residues. The CDR3 spells CASSPLGGDMDTEAFF. The CDR3 DNA sequence: TGTGCCAGCAGCCCCCTGGGAGGGGACATGGACACTGAAGCTTTCTTT.

V usage is TRBV25-1 and J usage is TRBJ1-4; D is unresolved. The CDR3 is 15 amino acids. V gave up 4 bases and J gave up 0 bases, with 9 bases separating them. The germline gives CDR1 MGHDK, CDR2 SYGVNS. CDR3 sequence: CASSVRFATNEKLFF. The CDR3, as DNA: TGTGCCAGCAGTGTTCGGTTTGCAACTAATGAAAAACTGTTTTTT.

The V and J genes are TRBV9 and TRBJ2-2; D might be TRBD1 (6 bases). The CDR3 length is 18 residues. Per germline, CDR1 SGDLS and CDR2 YYNGEE. The V gene lost 3 bases and the J gene lost 6 bases, with 24 bases spanning the gap. The CDR3 sequence is CASSGYAWDTVGPGELFF. CDR3 nucleotides: TGTGCCAGCAGCGGCTACGCGTGGGACACCGTGGGGCCCGGGGAGCTGTTTTTT.

The chain uses TRBV7-2 and TRBJ1-5; D is undetermined. V was pared by 6 bases and J by 2 bases, with 14 bases between. This CDR3 region has 15 residues. CDR1 and CDR2 (germline): SGHTA, FQGNSA. The DNA for the CDR3 is TGTGCCAGCAGGTCCAGCGGGGTTGGCAATCAGCCCCAGCATTTT. Its protein product is CASRSSGVGNQPQHF.

V gene TRBV5-4 combines with J gene TRBJ2-5, with D perhaps matching TRBD1 (6 bases). The CDR3 has 14 residues. Germline V gives CDR1 SGHNT, CDR2 YYREEE (reference sequence). The V end was cut by 7 bases, the J end by 5 bases, with 18 bases between. CDR3 sequence (DNA): TGTGCCAGCGGTTCGACAGGTTGGGGGGAGACCCAGTACTTC. The encoded protein is CASGSTGWGETQYF. Based on the CDR3 plus reference TRBV5-4 and TRBJ2-5, the full variable domain is ETGVTQSPTHLIKTRGQQVTLRCSSQSGHNTVSWYQQALGQGPQFIFQYYREEENGRGNFPPRFSGLQFPNYSSELNVNALELDDSALYLCASGSTGWGETQYFGPGTRLLVL.

In its sample, this clone was seen a few times. For the CDR3, the DNA is TGTGCCAGCAGTAGGGGGCGAGATCAGCCCCAGCATTTT. This translates into CASSRGRDQPQHF. This chain uses TRBV2 with TRBJ1-5; TRBD1 matches 7 bases. Trimming removed 5 bases from V and 5 bases from J; junction bases left unmatched: 3. The V gene's germline CDR1 is SNHLY and CDR2 FYNNEI. This CDR3 contains 13 residues.

The chain joins TRBV6-1 to TRBJ1-1; D remains unclear. The CDR3 consists of 13 residues. V was clipped by 8 bases and J by 2 bases, with 12 bases between them. CDR1 MNHNS and CDR2 SASEGT come from the germline V gene. The CDR3 spells CASQFGDNTEAFF. The CDR3 nucleotides are TGTGCCAGCCAATTTGGGGATAACACTGAAGCTTTCTTT.

The chain carries TRBV19 and TRBJ2-3, with 11 bases fitting TRBD2. Germline loops: CDR1 LNHDA, CDR2 SQIVND (reference sequence). V dropped 5 bases and J dropped 5; count of bases not matched to a gene: 18. The CDR3 consists of 19 residues. DNA for the CDR3: TGTGCCAGTAGTGCCCCTAGCGGGAGGTTTGGCTACCAAAAAGATACGCAGTATTTT. It translates to CASSAPSGRFGYQKDTQYF.

The V call is TRBV9, the J call TRBJ1-1; no clear D. The CDR3 has 15 amino acids. Germline loops: CDR1 SGDLS, CDR2 YYNGEE. Deletions cut 0 bases from V and 4 bases from J, with 13 bases between. CDR3 sequence: CASSVEAGASTEAFF. CDR3 coding DNA: TGTGCCAGCAGCGTAGAAGCGGGCGCGAGCACTGAAGCTTTCTTT.